The rows below give T cell receptor beta chains drawn from one sample of a study of T-cell reconstitution after alpha-beta-depleted transplantation in children. TCRdb re-analysed the PCR reads in MiXCR, keeping a single row per CDR3 protein. Of just over 200,000 distinct CDR3 sequences in the sample, under 8.5% were seen once. The sample here was PBMCs, mostly from graft donor cells, taken 360 days after TCRalphabeta/CD19-depleted stem cell transplant. The receptors were gathered from a male patient between 2 and 10 years old who had a stem cell transplant for acute myeloid leukemia, so the T cells may come from the graft donor. The conserved cysteine and the conserved F or W are not part of the CDR3 here.

v_gene: TRBV5-1
j_gene: TRBJ2-5
CDR3aa: ASSLAQQQETQY

v_gene: TRBV11-2
j_gene: TRBJ2-5
CDR3aa: ASSLYGETQY

v_gene: TRBV6-1
j_gene: TRBJ2-1
CDR3aa: ASGLAGSSYNEQF

v_gene: TRBV20-1
j_gene: TRBJ2-1
CDR3aa: SARDSPRGSSYNEQF

v_gene: TRBV12-3/TRBV12-4
j_gene: TRBJ2-5
CDR3aa: ASSSGPVGPQETQY

v_gene: TRBV20-1
j_gene: TRBJ2-1
CDR3aa: SARALREHNEQF

v_gene: TRBV12-3/TRBV12-4
j_gene: TRBJ2-3
CDR3aa: ASSPVAGGPVWTDTQY

v_gene: TRBV9
j_gene: TRBJ2-1
CDR3aa: ASSERGGTSLFGEQF

v_gene: TRBV29-1
j_gene: TRBJ1-2
CDR3aa: SCRQGFGYT

v_gene: TRBV7-6
j_gene: TRBJ2-7
CDR3aa: ASSLERQEIYEQY

v_gene: TRBV19
j_gene: TRBJ2-1
CDR3aa: ASNSGAGNLEQF

v_gene: TRBV11-1
j_gene: TRBJ2-5
CDR3aa: ASSLGAEETQY

v_gene: TRBV7-6
j_gene: TRBJ2-2
CDR3aa: ASSYGTGNTGELF

v_gene: TRBV19
j_gene: TRBJ2-1
CDR3aa: ASSTSGGAINEQF

v_gene: TRBV3-1
j_gene: TRBJ2-2
CDR3aa: ASSHRQGGPGELF

v_gene: TRBV12-3/TRBV12-4
j_gene: TRBJ2-5
CDR3aa: ASNTDSRQETQY

v_gene: TRBV29-1
j_gene: TRBJ2-7
CDR3aa: SVGWSYEQY

v_gene: TRBV4-1
j_gene: TRBJ1-1
CDR3aa: ASSQAPRGTENTEAF